Each of the 5 T cell receptor beta chains below was sequenced from the same sample in a study of T cell changes during pregnancy in multiple sclerosis. Clones were read by immunoSEQ multiplex PCR, and TCRdb kept only the in-frame ones, dropping some. The profile shows about 48,000 clones, roughly 92% of them singletons. The sample in question was CD4+ T cells from peripheral blood mononuclear cells, obtained in the second trimester of pregnancy. The source is a female donor in good health, enrolled as a control in a pregnancy study.

The J gene is TRBJ2-2, the V gene TRBV2; 7 positions agree with TRBD2. CDR3 length: 15 amino acids. With 3 bases clipped from V and 4 bases from J, the junction kept 5 bases outside the gene matches. The V gene's germline CDR1 is SNHLY and CDR2 FYNNEI. DNA for the CDR3: TGTGCCAGCAGTGAGGTGGGGGGGGGCACCGGGGAGCTGTTTTTT. Its protein product is CASSEVGGGTGELFF.

This clone was found a few times. The chain has TRBV5-1 and TRBJ2-5; TRBD2 matches at 9 bases. This CDR3 is built from 16 residues. J lost 5 bases, V lost 4 bases, and 12 bases had no gene match. Germline V gene sequence: CDR1 SGHRS, CDR2 YFSETQ. CDR3 nucleotide sequence: TGCGCCAGCAGCCTCCCCGCGGTAGCGGGAGAGGAGACCCAGTACTTC. This translates into CASSLPAVAGEETQYF. The full variable domain, rest sourced from reference TRBV5-1 and TRBJ2-5, is KAGVTQTPRYLIKTRGQQVTLSCSPISGHRSVSWYQQTPGQGLQFLFEYFSETQRNKGNFPGRFSGRQFSNSRSEMNVSTLELGDSALYLCASSLPAVAGEETQYFGPGTRLLVL.

V is TRBV7-2 and J is TRBJ2-1; possible D gene TRBD2, 5 bases. Per germline, CDR1 SGHTA and CDR2 FQGNSA. CDR3 length equals 15 residues. The ends were cut back, 6 bases at V and 2 bases at J, with 14 bases in the middle. The CDR3 region is CASSRIASTYNEQFF. The CDR3 nucleotides are TGTGCCAGCAGTAGAATAGCGTCGACCTACAATGAGCAGTTCTTC.

V gene TRBV5-1 combines with J gene TRBJ1-2; TRBD1 agrees at 10 bases. Per germline, CDR1 SGHRS and CDR2 YFSETQ. This CDR3 has 15 residues. V lost 4 bases to trimming and J lost 4 bases; unmatched junction nucleotides: 7. CDR3 DNA: TGCGCCAGCAGCCCCGGACAGGGGGAGGGCTATGGCTACACCTTC. Residues: CASSPGQGEGYGYTF. The full variable domain, its missing parts supplied by reference TRBV5-1 and TRBJ1-2, is KAGVTQTPRYLIKTRGQQVTLSCSPISGHRSVSWYQQTPGQGLQFLFEYFSETQRNKGNFPGRFSGRQFSNSRSEMNVSTLELGDSALYLCASSPGQGEGYGYTFGSGTRLTVV.

This chain uses TRBV7-8 with TRBJ2-5; TRBD2 matches 7 bases. The CDR3 runs to 14 residues. Trimming cost V 5 bases and J 2 bases; bases outside gene matches: 5. CDR1 and CDR2 (germline): SGHVS, FQNEAQ. The CDR3 sequence is CASSRGLPQETQYF. The CDR3 bases are TGTGCCAGCAGCCGGGGACTACCACAAGAGACCCAGTACTTC.